What follows is one TCR beta chain and its context. The data stem from a study of control samples from healthy donors and cancer patients. This CDR3 is 14 amino acids long. Trimming pared 5 bases from V and 5 bases from J, leaving 15 bases between. Germline CDR1 reads SGHAT; CDR2 reads FQNNGV. TCRdb keeps only in-frame clones here, not all; method: immunoSEQ multiplex PCR. The sample includes 120,000 or so clones, more than 75% of them seen just once. The source of this sequence is a man younger than 30 in good health. This chain uses TRBV11-2 with TRBJ2-5, with a possible D match to TRBD1 (6 bases). The sample was blood. In DNA, the CDR3 is TGTGCCAGCAGCCGAATTACTAGGGGGGAGACCCAGTACTTC. It encodes CASSRITRGETQYF.